What follows is one TCR beta chain and its context. This sample is part of a study of blood T cell repertoires in COVID-19. Study in general: The United States, Italy and Spain provided the acute and convalescent COVID-19 samples.

Germline CDR1 reads LNHDA; CDR2 reads SQIVND (reference sequence). This CDR3 region has 12 residues. Deletions cut 10 bases from V and 3 bases from J, with 13 bases between. In the source study's methods: Reference gene primer amplification in the assay estimated nucleated cell counts. Only in-frame clones appear in the TCRdb table, and some are missing; sequencing was by immunoSEQ multiplex PCR. The V and J calls and clone size are taken from that table; D and trimming were inferred from the DNA. The top ten hold 1.5% to 2% of the sample, which has some 390,000 clones, around nine tenths seen once. Sequencing was performed on PBMCs or T cells enriched from blood (not recorded which). This clonotype was obtained from a woman in her twenties or thirties who had recovered from COVID-19. V usage is TRBV19 and J usage is TRBJ2-7, with a possible D match to TRBD1 (5 bases). The CDR3 loop is CATESDNYEQYF. CDR3 sequence (DNA): TGTGCCACAGAATCGGACAACTACGAGCAGTACTTC.